The next 10 T cell receptor beta chains were all read from a single sample in a study of early T cells in non-severe SARS-CoV-2 infection. TCRdb passed the 5' RACE reads through MiXCR, listing each CDR3 protein once. The sample yields about 11,000 distinct CDR3 sequences, about 4.9% seen once. The sample was whole blood. Source of these receptors: an adult who was a healthcare worker with PCR-confirmed SARS-CoV-2 infection or an uninfected control (not recorded which).

The V gene is TRBV12-3 or TRBV12-4, the J gene TRBJ2-1, with TRBD1 matching over 8 bases. The junction had 8 bases not matched to a gene; V was cut back by 0 bases and J by 7 bases. This CDR3 region has 16 residues. CDR3 protein: CASSLALRGPRNEQFF. DNA of the CDR3: TGTGCCAGCAGTTTAGCGCTCAGGGGGCCAAGAAATGAGCAGTTCTTC.

This clonotype was detected many times. CDR3 DNA: TGTGCCAGTAGTAGTTCTTCAGGGGGCGGCCACGGGGAGCTGTTTTTT. This sequence encodes CASSSSSGGGHGELFF. V is TRBV19 and J is TRBJ2-2; 8 nucleotides align to TRBD1. CDR1 LNHDA and CDR2 SQIVND come from the germline V gene (reference sequence). Germline trimming cut 4 bases from V and 7 bases from J; bases unmatched to any gene: 11. This CDR3 is 16 amino acids long. Full variable domain (rest looked up from reference TRBV19 and TRBJ2-2): DGGITQSPKYLFRKEGQNVTLSCEQNLNHDAMYWYRQDPGQGLRLIYYSQIVNDFQKGDIAEGYSVSREKKESFPLTVTSAQKNPTAFYLCASSSSSGGGHGELFFGEGSRLTVL.

There are many counts of this clonotype. This sequence joins TRBV4-2 and TRBJ1-4; D is uncertain. The CDR3 consists of 14 residues. Trimming shortened V by 4 bases and J by 4 bases, and 10 bases separated the two germline ends. Germline CDR1 LGHNA, CDR2 YNFKEQ. CDR3 sequence: CASSRGEGNEKLFF. The CDR3 DNA sequence: TGTGCCAGCAGCCGCGGGGAGGGTAATGAAAAACTGTTTTTT.

This clonotype counts as medium-sized. The V call is TRBV7-6, the J call TRBJ1-1; D remains ambiguous. V was clipped by 1 base and J by 5 bases, with 17 bases between them. Germline loops: CDR1 SGHVS, CDR2 FNYEAQ. This CDR3 is 16 amino acids long. The CDR3 DNA sequence: TGTGCCAGCAGCTTAGGTGGGCCGGGAGGGTTGACTGAAGCTTTCTTT. Translated: CASSLGGPGGLTEAFF.

V is TRBV4-3 and J is TRBJ2-3, with 10 positions matching TRBD2. Unmatched junction bases numbered 4, after V lost 0 bases and J lost 4 bases. This CDR3 contains 16 residues. The germline CDR1 and CDR2 sequences are LGHNA and YSLEER. DNA of the CDR3: TGCGCCAGCAGCCAAGAATTAGCGGGGGGACCAGATACGCAGTATTTT. This sequence encodes CASSQELAGGPDTQYF.

This clonotype has ten or more counts. The V and J genes are TRBV20-1 and TRBJ1-1, with TRBD1 identical over 7 bases. The CDR3 loop spans 12 amino acids. Germline-derived CDR1 and CDR2 are DFQATT and SNEGSKA (reference sequence). The trim removed 5 bases at V and 7 bases at J, leaving 7 bases unmatched. The CDR3 nucleotides are TGCAGTGCTCCATGGACAGGCCATGAAGCTTTCTTT. This encodes CSAPWTGHEAFF.

This clonotype was observed at least ten times. V is TRBV30 and J is TRBJ1-1, with 7 bases that match TRBD1. The germline V gene has CDR1 GTSNPN and CDR2 SVGIG (reference sequence). The CDR3 has 13 amino acids. V lost 0 bases and J lost 6; bases outside the gene matches: 4. CDR3 nucleotides: TGTGCCTGGAGTGTAGTCAGGGGGGCTGAAGCTTTCTTT. Residues: CAWSVVRGAEAFF.

Ten or more counts support this clonotype. The gene calls are TRBV12-3 or TRBV12-4 and TRBJ1-1; 7 bases are a match to TRBD1. The CDR3 has 14 residues. Trimming at V came to 7 bases and at J to 1 base, leaving 6 bases not matched to a gene. CDR3 sequence: CASKTGTANTEAFF. In DNA, the CDR3 is TGTGCCAGCAAAACCGGGACAGCGAACACTGAAGCTTTCTTT.

By its share, this clonotype is medium-sized. The rearrangement uses TRBV12-5 and TRBJ2-3; D is uncertain. The V and J ends lost 0 bases and 0 bases respectively, with 22 bases between them. Germline CDR1 is LGHNT and CDR2 is FRNRAP. The CDR3 consists of 20 residues. CDR3 region: CASGLVEAVHRSYSTDTQYF. CDR3 in DNA: TGTGCTAGTGGTTTGGTAGAGGCAGTCCATCGCTCCTATAGCACAGATACGCAGTATTTT.

The rearrangement joins TRBV11-2 to TRBJ1-1, with TRBD1 as a possible D gene (6 bases). Germline CDR1 reads SGHAT; CDR2 reads FQNNGV. The CDR3 sequence is 12 residues long. Trimming stripped 2 bases from V and 12 bases from J, with 13 bases between. CDR3 loop: CASSLNGQYSFF. The CDR3 DNA sequence: TGTGCCAGCAGCTTAAACGGACAGTATTCTTTCTTT.